Listed below are T cell receptor beta chains from one sample, sequenced in a study of cytomegalovirus exposure and HLA in healthy donors. Only in-frame clones appear in the TCRdb table, and some are missing; sequencing was by immunoSEQ multiplex PCR. The sample yields tens of thousands of clones, roughly 80% seen once. Sequenced input: PBMCs. All receptors come from a woman aged 40 to 55 in good health and CMV-seropositive. Each CDR3 is given with its conserved first and last residue. The D gene is left open where the match is weak. Size is stated for part of the rows, as once, few or many counts, or as a class when the clone is expanded.

d_gene	v_gene	j_gene	abundance	len	CDR3nt	CDR3aa
-	TRBV4-1	TRBJ2-1	-	12	TGCGCCAGCAGCCAGTTGCAGGGGGGACAGTTCTTC	CASSQLQGGQFF
TRBD2	TRBV30	TRBJ2-7	-	17	TGTGCCTGGAGTAGTCGGCTAGCGGGGGGACTGTCCTACGAGCAGTACTTC	CAWSSRLAGGLSYEQYF
TRBD1	TRBV7-6	TRBJ1-1	-	14	TGTGCCAGCAGCTTAGGAGGGACAGCTGCTGAAGCTTTCTTT	CASSLGGTAAEAFF
-	TRBV12-2	TRBJ1-5	few	14	TGTGCAAGTCCGAGGGAAGTTAGCAATCAGCCCCAGCATTTT	CASPREVSNQPQHF
-	TRBV5-4	TRBJ2-2	-	14	TGTGCCAGCAGCTTCGAAAGGAGGAACGGGGAGCTGTTTTTT	CASSFERRNGELFF
TRBD1	TRBV10-3	TRBJ1-1	-	14	TGTGCCATCAGGGGGACAGACTATTCCACTGAAGCTTTCTTT	CAIRGTDYSTEAFF
-	TRBV9	TRBJ2-3	-	15	TGTGCCAGCACCAGGACAGCCTCTCTTGTAGATACGCAGTATTTT	CASTRTASLVDTQYF
-	TRBV4-3	TRBJ1-5	-	15	TGCGCCAGCAGCCAGATCCACAGGGGCAATCAGCCCCAGCATTTT	CASSQIHRGNQPQHF
-	TRBV11-2	TRBJ1-1	-	15	TGTGCCAGCAGCTCCTCGCGGACGGGAAACACTGAAGCTTTCTTT	CASSSSRTGNTEAFF
-	TRBV19	TRBJ1-2	-	14	TGTGCCAGTAGTATAGTTTCGGCGGTCTATGGCTACACCTTC	CASSIVSAVYGYTF
-	TRBV27	TRBJ2-1	-	16	TGTGCCAGCAGTTTTGCGGACAGTTACGGCTACAATGAGCAGTTCTTC	CASSFADSYGYNEQFF
TRBD2	TRBV27	TRBJ2-7	-	16	TGTGCCAGCAGTAGATTAGCGGGGGGCCTTCCTGACGAGCAGTACTTC	CASSRLAGGLPDEQYF
-	TRBV5-1	TRBJ1-1	-	12	TGCGCCAGCAGCTTGGACAGCCCTGAAGCTTTCTTT	CASSLDSPEAFF
-	TRBV6-5	TRBJ1-3	few	16	TGTGCCAGCAGTTATGCCGGCACAGACTCTGGAAACACCATATATTTT	CASSYAGTDSGNTIYF
-	TRBV5-4	TRBJ1-2	-	16	TGTGCCAGCAGCTTGGAGGGCCCCTATCAGGGTCGAGGCTACACCTTC	CASSLEGPYQGRGYTF
TRBD1	TRBV9	TRBJ2-1	few	15	TGTGCCAGCAGCCCGCGGACAGGGGCCCCCCCTGAGCAGTTCTTC	CASSPRTGAPPEQFF
-	TRBV10-3	TRBJ1-2	-	15	TGTGCCATCAGTGCCGATGAGACGGCGGTCTATGGCTACACCTTC	CAISADETAVYGYTF
TRBD1	TRBV5-4	TRBJ1-3	-	15	TGTGCCAGCAGCACGGACAGGGGATCGGGAAACACCATATATTTT	CASSTDRGSGNTIYF
-	TRBV29-1	TRBJ2-2	-	15	TGCAGCGTTAGTCGAGGTAGAACCAACACCGGGGAGCTGTTTTTT	CSVSRGRTNTGELFF
-	TRBV4-1	TRBJ1-2	-	13	TGCGCCAGCAGCCAGGCCAATATGGGCGGCTACACCTTC	CASSQANMGGYTF
TRBD2	TRBV9	TRBJ2-3	few	14	TGTGCCAGCAGCGTAGGACTAGCTGGGGATACGCAGTATTTT	CASSVGLAGDTQYF
-	TRBV27	TRBJ1-2	-	13	TGTGCCAGCAGTAGCATGAATAACTATGGCTACACCTTC	CASSSMNNYGYTF
TRBD2	TRBV5-4	TRBJ2-3	-	16	TGTGCCAGCAGCCCTACAACTAGCGCGGGCACAGATACGCAGTATTTT	CASSPTTSAGTDTQYF
TRBD1	TRBV19	TRBJ1-5	-	13	TGTGCCAGTAGTATGTCAGGGGGTCAGCCCCAGCATTTT	CASSMSGGQPQHF
TRBD1	TRBV2	TRBJ2-7	few	15	TGTGCCAGCAGTGCGGGACAGGCGTTCTCCTACGAGCAGTACTTC	CASSAGQAFSYEQYF
TRBD1	TRBV5-4	TRBJ1-3	-	18	TGTGCCAGCAGCACAAACCCCACAGGGGAATTCTCTGGAAACACCATATATTTT	CASSTNPTGEFSGNTIYF
TRBD1	TRBV28	TRBJ2-7	-	15	TGTGCCAGCAGTTCCCCGACAGGGGGCGCATACGAGCAGTACTTC	CASSSPTGGAYEQYF
TRBD1	TRBV6-1	TRBJ2-7	-	15	TGTGCCAGCAGTGAACGTGGGACAGGGGGCTACGAGCAGTACTTC	CASSERGTGGYEQYF
-	TRBV5-1	TRBJ1-5	-	14	TGCGCCAGCAGCTTGGAGGGGCCCGGGCAGCCCCAGCATTTT	CASSLEGPGQPQHF
-	TRBV2	TRBJ2-3	once	14	TGTGCCAGCACGGGACTGACTAGCACAGATACGCAGTATTTT	CASTGLTSTDTQYF